What follows is one T cell receptor beta chain and its context. The table came from immunoSEQ multiplex PCR; TCRdb's copy has only in-frame clones and leaves some out. The table records 90,000 to 100,000 clones, about 88% of them present only once. Germline CDR1 and CDR2: GTSNPN and SVGIG (reference sequence). This CDR3 has 13 residues. The junction had 7 bases not matched to a gene; V was cut back by 5 bases and J by 11 bases. This specimen comes from a study of radiation and T cells in renal cell carcinoma. Time point: baseline pretreatment blood. Sample treatment: 15 Gy SBRT to primary tumor, nephrectomy 4 weeks later.

The sample consisted of blood, taken from a patient whose treatment included radiotherapy and nephrectomy. This sequence joins TRBV30 and TRBJ1-6; 9 nucleotides match TRBD1. The source of this sequence is a man aged 45-60 years with renal cell carcinoma. CDR3 amino acids: CAWHRGQTAPLHF. The CDR3 bases are TGTGCCTGGCACAGGGGGCAAACGGCACCCCTCCACTTT.